This T cell receptor beta chain stems from a study of shared clonotypes between healthy human individuals. The naive CD8 population came from CD45RO-negative cells selected for CCR7, without terminally differentiated effector memory CD45RA+ cells. In germline, CDR1 is LNHDA, CDR2 SQIVND (reference sequence). With V trimmed by 8 bases and J by 7 bases, 7 bases remained unmatched. The CDR3 has 13 amino acids. Assay: immunoSEQ multiplex PCR; the TCRdb copy retains only in-frame clones and omits some. The sample has about 2.1 million clones, 90% to 95% seen once. Sample: naive CD8+ T cells from PBMCs. This sequence joins TRBV19 and TRBJ1-5, with 8 bases identical to TRBD1. The receptor comes from a man younger than 30 in good health. Some clones in this sample may be carry-over from other donors' samples. The DNA for the CDR3 is TGTGCCAGTCAGGACAGGGCTATGCAGCCCCAGCATTTT. This translates into CASQDRAMQPQHF.